Following are 20 T cell receptor beta chains from one sample sequenced in a study of blood T cell repertoires in COVID-19. Measured with immunoSEQ multiplex PCR; TCRdb has only the in-frame clones, and not every one. The table shows 150,000 to 200,000 clones, with 87% occurring only once. Sequencing was carried out using peripheral blood. These receptors were taken from an older woman who had recovered from COVID-19.

The chain links TRBV29-1 to TRBJ1-1; D possibly corresponds to TRBD1 (5 bases). Trimming removed 7 bases at V and 5 bases at J, with 23 bases between. CDR1 and CDR2 (germline): SQVTM, ANQGSEA. The CDR3 has 15 amino acids. CDR3 sequence (DNA): TGCAGCGGGGACCGCCGGGAGGCTCGGGGGACTGAAGCTTTCTTT. Its protein product is CSGDRREARGTEAFF.

This chain links TRBV19 with TRBJ1-1, with TRBD1 matching over 8 bases. Germline V lookup: CDR1 LNHDA, CDR2 SQIVND (reference sequence). CDR3 length: 14 residues. Losses at the gene ends were 4 bases for V and 6 bases for J; bases not matched to a gene: 7. The CDR3 nucleotides are TGTGCCAGTAGTAGGACAGGGCGGAGAGCTGAAGCTTTCTTT. As protein: CASSRTGRRAEAFF. Full variable domain (rest looked up from reference TRBV19 and TRBJ1-1): DGGITQSPKYLFRKEGQNVTLSCEQNLNHDAMYWYRQDPGQGLRLIYYSQIVNDFQKGDIAEGYSVSREKKESFPLTVTSAQKNPTAFYLCASSRTGRRAEAFFGQGTRLTVV.

The chain is built from TRBV3-1 (or the pseudogene TRBV3-2) and TRBJ2-1; TRBD2 might be the D (7 bases). The CDR3 consists of 18 residues. The V end lost 2 bases, the J end lost 5 bases, and 22 bases lay between the germline ends. Per the germline V gene, CDR1 is LGHDT and CDR2 is YNNKEL (reference sequence). The CDR3 loop reads CASSQTPWGGPKNNEQFF. CDR3 DNA sequence: TGTGCCAGCAGCCAAACCCCGTGGGGGGGGCCTAAAAACAATGAGCAGTTCTTC.

The chain is built from TRBV6-2 or TRBV6-3 and TRBJ2-1; 7 bases agree with TRBD2. CDR1 and CDR2 from the germline V gene are MNHEY and SVGEGT. The CDR3 has 16 residues. V trimming: 0 bases; J trimming: 4 bases; junction bases outside the gene matches: 6. The CDR3 sequence is CASSYSTSSNYNEQFF. For the CDR3, the DNA is TGTGCCAGCAGTTACTCGACTAGCAGTAATTACAATGAGCAGTTCTTC.

The chain links TRBV5-1 to TRBJ2-2; a weak D match, TRBD2 (5 bases). V gave up 4 bases and J gave up 4 bases, with 14 bases separating them. This CDR3 is built from 15 residues. Germline CDR1 is SGHRS and CDR2 is YFSETQ. The CDR3 region is CASSPASSPTGELFF. As DNA, the CDR3 is TGCGCCAGCAGCCCCGCTTCTAGCCCCACCGGGGAGCTGTTTTTT.

This rearrangement joins TRBV4-1 to TRBJ2-3, with 7 bases that match TRBD1. The CDR3 has 19 residues. CDR1 is MGHRA, CDR2 YSYEKL, per germline. V lost 1 base to trimming and J lost 2 bases; unmatched junction nucleotides: 15. The CDR3 sequence is CASSQAFNPGRGSTDTQYF. The CDR3 DNA is TGCGCCAGCAGCCAAGCCTTTAATCCAGGCAGGGGGTCCACAGATACGCAGTATTTT.

This clone was counted only a few times. This rearrangement joins TRBV4-1 to TRBJ2-5; 9 nucleotides align to TRBD2. The CDR3 covers 17 residues. Germline-derived CDR1 and CDR2 are MGHRA and YSYEKL. Trimming at V came to 1 base and at J to 2 bases, leaving 8 bases not matched to a gene. The CDR3 loop reads CASSQGGVAGAQETQYF. For the CDR3, the DNA is TGCGCCAGCAGCCAAGGAGGAGTAGCGGGGGCACAAGAGACCCAGTACTTC.

J is TRBJ1-5 and V is TRBV6-1, with TRBD1 as a possible D gene (5 bases). Trimming pared 1 base from V and 1 base from J, leaving 26 bases between. CDR1 and CDR2 from the germline V gene are MNHNS and SASEGT. The CDR3 is 21 amino acids. CDR3 in DNA: TGTGCCAGCAGTGAAGGGTTGGGGAAGGGGCGCGAGCATAGAAGCAATCAGCCCCAGCATTTT. This gives the protein CASSEGLGKGREHRSNQPQHF.

The rearrangement uses TRBV7-3 and TRBJ2-2; the D gene is possibly TRBD2 (6 bases). The germline V and J ends were trimmed by 6 bases and 2 bases, with 13 bases remaining between them. In germline, CDR1 is SGHTA, CDR2 FQGTGA. The CDR3 extends over 15 amino acids. For the CDR3, the DNA is TGTGCCAGCAGGGGAGGCCCAACAAACACCGGGGAGCTGTTTTTT. Its translation: CASRGGPTNTGELFF.

V is TRBV5-1 and J is TRBJ1-1, with D possibly matching TRBD1 (5 bases). The CDR3 is made up of 13 amino acids. The germline V gene encodes CDR1 SGHRS and CDR2 YFSETQ. V was cut by 5 bases and J by 1 base, with 9 bases left in between. The CDR3 DNA reads TGCGCCAGCAGGCTGACAGCGAACACTGAAGCTTTCTTT. Translated: CASRLTANTEAFF.

This sequence joins TRBV19 and TRBJ2-7; TRBD1 aligns across 10 bases. The ends lost 6 bases at V and 4 bases at J; junction bases unmatched: 9. The CDR3 extends over 15 amino acids. Germline lookup yields CDR1 LNHDA and CDR2 SQIVND (reference sequence). The CDR3 loop reads CASSPTGTGEYEQYF. CDR3 nucleotide sequence: TGTGCCAGTAGCCCTACCGGGACAGGGGAGTACGAGCAGTACTTC.

Comment on this clone: Distinct nucleotide sequences in the sample also encode this CDR3. The genes are TRBV5-1 and TRBJ1-2; D possibly corresponds to TRBD1 (6 bases). There are 14 residues in the CDR3. The germline CDR1 and CDR2 sequences are SGHRS and YFSETQ. Trimming took 3 bases from V and 1 from J, leaving 10 bases between them. The CDR3 protein is CASSSGQNNYGYTF. CDR3 sequence (DNA): TGCGCCAGCAGCTCTGGACAGAATAACTATGGCTACACCTTC.

The chain joins TRBV5-1 to TRBJ1-4, with a possible D match to TRBD1 (6 bases). Trimming took off 1 base at V and 4 bases at J, with 20 bases between the two ends. In germline, CDR1 is SGHRS, CDR2 YFSETQ. The CDR3 length is 18 residues. The CDR3 bases are TGCGCCAGCAGCTTGTCCGGGGGGCGGCAGACTGGTAATGAAAAACTGTTTTTT. Its protein is CASSLSGGRQTGNEKLFF.

The rearrangement uses TRBV5-1 and TRBJ1-4, with D perhaps matching TRBD1 (6 bases). CDR1 is SGHRS and CDR2 is YFSETQ in the germline V gene. The CDR3 extends over 15 amino acids. V lost 4 bases and J lost 7, with 17 bases in between. The CDR3 spells CASSPAGQSSEKLFF. The CDR3 coding sequence is TGCGCCAGCAGCCCTGCTGGACAGAGCTCTGAAAAACTGTTTTTT.

The chain has TRBV2 and TRBJ1-5; maybe TRBD1 (5 bases). This CDR3 is built from 17 residues. V was trimmed by 5 bases and J by 4 bases, leaving 21 bases between them. Looked up from germline, CDR1 is SNHLY and CDR2 is FYNNEI. The CDR3 region has the DNA TGTGCCAGCAGTCTCCGGGGGGTTCGGGGAGATAATCAGCCCCAGCATTTT. It encodes CASSLRGVRGDNQPQHF.

This clone was seen only a few times. The chain uses TRBV6-5 and TRBJ1-4, with 7 bases identical to TRBD1. With 6 bases clipped from V and 8 bases from J, the junction kept 12 bases outside the gene matches. This CDR3 region has 15 residues. CDR1 is MNHEY and CDR2 is SVGAGI in the germline V gene. Written as DNA, the CDR3 is TGTGCCAGCAGCGATATCGGACAGGTGGAAGAAAAACTGTTTTTT. Translated, it gives CASSDIGQVEEKLFF.

The rearrangement joins TRBV9 to TRBJ2-3, with 7 bases fitting TRBD1. Germline CDR1 is SGDLS and CDR2 is YYNGEE. The CDR3 totals 14 residues. V lost 3 bases, J lost 4 bases, and 5 bases stayed unmatched. The CDR3 nucleotides read TGTGCCAGCAGCGCTACAGGGGCGGCAGATACGCAGTATTTT. It specifies CASSATGAADTQYF.

This chain connects TRBV4-1 to TRBJ2-3; D unresolved. Germline assignment: CDR1 MGHRA and CDR2 YSYEKL. This CDR3 comprises 14 residues. Trimming stripped 1 base from V and 5 bases from J, with 10 bases between. CDR3 loop: CASSQGRPGDTQYF. CDR3 nucleotides: TGCGCCAGCAGCCAAGGGAGACCGGGAGATACGCAGTATTTT.

The V call is TRBV6-5, the J call TRBJ2-1; the D gene is possibly TRBD1 (5 bases). The germline V gene has CDR1 MNHEY and CDR2 SVGAGI. The CDR3 spans 15 residues. Trimming pared 9 bases from V and 7 bases from J, leaving 22 bases between. The DNA of the CDR3 is TGTGCCAGTAACCCCAGGGCTATCTTGGGGAATGAGCAGTTCTTC. This encodes CASNPRAILGNEQFF.

This clone has more than one count but fewer than ten. The chain couples TRBV19 to TRBJ2-1; 8 nucleotides align to TRBD2. Unmatched junction bases numbered 10, after V lost 9 bases and J lost 6 bases. The CDR3 has 14 amino acids. Germline V gene data show CDR1 as LNHDA and CDR2 as SQIVND (reference sequence). The chain's CDR3 is CARPGGIRLNEQFF. CDR3 bases: TGTGCCAGGCCGGGGGGGATACGACTCAATGAGCAGTTCTTC.